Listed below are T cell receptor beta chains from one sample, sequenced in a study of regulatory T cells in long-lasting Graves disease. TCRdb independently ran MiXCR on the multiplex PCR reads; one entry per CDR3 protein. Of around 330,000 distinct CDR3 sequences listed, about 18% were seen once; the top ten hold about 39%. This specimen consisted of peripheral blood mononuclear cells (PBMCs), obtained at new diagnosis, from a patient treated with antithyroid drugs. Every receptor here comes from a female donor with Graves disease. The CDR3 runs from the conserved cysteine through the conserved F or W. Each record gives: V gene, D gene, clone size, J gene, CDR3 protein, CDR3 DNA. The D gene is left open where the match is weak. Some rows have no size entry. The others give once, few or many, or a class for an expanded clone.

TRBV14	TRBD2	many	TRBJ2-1	CASSRLRTSGTTYNEQFF	TGTGCCAGCAGCCGACTGCGGACTAGCGGGACCACCTACAATGAGCAGTTCTTC
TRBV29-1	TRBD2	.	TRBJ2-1	CSVKTGTSGPKTQFF	TGCAGCGTCAAAACCGGGACTAGCGGTCCAAAAACGCAGTTCTTC
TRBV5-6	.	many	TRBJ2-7	CASSWDLRYEQYF	TGTGCCAGCAGCTGGGATCTAAGGTACGAGCAGTACTTC
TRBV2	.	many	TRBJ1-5	CASSEVVGARPQHF	TGTGCCAGCAGTGAAGTAGTGGGCGCTCGGCCCCAGCATTTT
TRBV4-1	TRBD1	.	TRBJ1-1	CASSQAMGQGFPEAFF	TGCGCCAGCAGCCAAGCGATGGGACAGGGGTTCCCTGAAGCTTTCTTT
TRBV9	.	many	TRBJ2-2	CASSFQGAVAGELFF	TGTGCCAGCAGCTTTCAGGGCGCGGTGGCCGGGGAGCTGTTTTTT
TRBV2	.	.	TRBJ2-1	CASSLGGVSRSYEQFF	TGTGCCAGCAGCTTAGGCGGGGTCTCCCGCAGCTATGAGCAGTTCTTC
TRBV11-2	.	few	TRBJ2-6	CASSFGRISGANVLTF	TGTGCCAGCAGCTTCGGACGGATCTCTGGGGCCAACGTCCTGACTTTC
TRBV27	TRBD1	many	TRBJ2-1	CASSLLRTGGTYNEQFF	TGTGCCAGCAGTTTACTTCGTACAGGGGGCACCTACAATGAGCAGTTCTTC
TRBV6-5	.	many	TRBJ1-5	CASSYSRGGGNQPQHF	TGTGCCAGCAGTTACTCCCGAGGAGGGGGCAATCAGCCCCAGCATTTT
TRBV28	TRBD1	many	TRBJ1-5	CASSARQGVYGNQPQHF	TGTGCCAGCAGCGCCCGACAGGGGGTGTACGGCAATCAGCCCCAGCATTTT
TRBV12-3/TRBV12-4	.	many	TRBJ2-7	CASSQTGSYEQYF	TGTGCCAGCAGCCAAACAGGGTCCTACGAGCAGTACTTC
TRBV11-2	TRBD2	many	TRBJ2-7	CASSSLAGHYEQYF	TGTGCCAGCAGTTCCCTAGCGGGACACTACGAGCAGTACTTC
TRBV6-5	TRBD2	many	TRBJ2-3	CASSLSTSTSGTQYF	TGTGCCAGCAGTTTATCTACCTCGACTAGCGGTACGCAGTATTTT
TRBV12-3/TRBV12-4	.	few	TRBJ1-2	CASSYGTYSNYGYTF	TGTGCCAGCAGTTACGGGACATATTCTAACTATGGCTACACCTTC
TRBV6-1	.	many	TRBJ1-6	CASSGLDNSPLHF	TGTGCCAGCAGTGGGCTAGATAATTCACCCCTCCACTTT
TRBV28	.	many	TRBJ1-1	CASSEGGTGEAFF	TGTGCCAGCAGTGAGGGCGGGACGGGTGAAGCTTTCTTT
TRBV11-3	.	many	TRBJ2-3	CASSRGWGTDTQYF	TGTGCCAGCAGTAGGGGGTGGGGCACAGATACGCAGTATTTT
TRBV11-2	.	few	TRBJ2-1	CASSLVQGPGFYNEQFF	TGTGCCAGCAGCTTAGTTCAAGGGCCGGGCTTCTACAATGAGCAGTTCTTC
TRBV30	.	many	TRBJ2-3	CAWSAGVADTQYF	TGTGCCTGGAGTGCCGGGGTAGCAGATACGCAGTATTTT
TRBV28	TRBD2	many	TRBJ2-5	CASTPGLAGGETQYF	TGTGCCAGCACTCCGGGACTAGCGGGAGGAGAGACCCAGTACTTC
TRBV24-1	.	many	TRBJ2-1	CATSAAARDEQFF	TGTGCCACCAGTGCGGCGGCTCGAGATGAGCAGTTCTTC
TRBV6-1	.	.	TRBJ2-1	CASSESGFEQFF	TGCGCCAGCAGTGAGTCAGGGTTTGAGCAGTTCTTC
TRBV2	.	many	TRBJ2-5	CASSEDLQETQYF	TGTGCCAGCAGTGAAGACCTCCAAGAGACCCAGTACTTC
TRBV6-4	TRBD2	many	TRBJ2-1	CASSDSSGSYNEQFF	TGTGCCAGCAGTGACTCTAGCGGGAGCTACAATGAGCAGTTCTTC
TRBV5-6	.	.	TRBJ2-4	CASSRRLGIQYF	TGTGCCAGCAGCAGGCGGCTAGGCATTCAGTACTTC
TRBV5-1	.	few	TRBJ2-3	CASSPQDGGTDTQYF	TGCGCCAGCAGCCCACAGGACGGCGGCACAGATACGCAGTATTTT
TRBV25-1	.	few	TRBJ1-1	CASSPPTGQRTEAFF	TGTGCCAGCAGTCCCCCGACAGGACAGAGGACTGAAGCTTTCTTT
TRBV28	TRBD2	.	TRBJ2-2	CASSFGTSIITGELFF	TGTGCCAGCAGTTTCGGGACTAGCATAATCACCGGGGAGCTGTTTTTT
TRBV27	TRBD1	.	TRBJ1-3	CACSLETGSLTGNTIYF	TGTGCCTGCAGTTTAGAGACAGGGAGCCTCACTGGAAACACCATATATTTT
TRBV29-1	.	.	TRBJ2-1	CSVEGQEYNEQFF	TGCAGCGTTGAAGGGCAGGAGTACAATGAGCAGTTCTTC
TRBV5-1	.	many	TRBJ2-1	CASTLGRLGDEQFF	TGCGCCAGCACCTTGGGTCGTCTAGGGGATGAGCAGTTCTTC
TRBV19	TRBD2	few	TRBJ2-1	CASSTPLHTSGIDNEQFF	TGTGCCAGTAGTACCCCCCTCCATACTAGCGGGATTGACAATGAGCAGTTCTTC
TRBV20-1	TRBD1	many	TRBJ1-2	CSATRQGTNYGYTF	TGCAGTGCTACCCGACAGGGGACCAACTATGGCTACACCTTC
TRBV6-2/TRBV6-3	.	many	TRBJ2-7	CASSYTNSYEQYF	TGTGCCAGCAGTTACACTAACTCCTACGAGCAGTACTTC